The clone carrying this T cell receptor (beta chain) has a handful of counts. Its cognate antigen is unknown. Based on clinical symptoms, serum thyroxine and TRAb, thyroid ultrasound and orbital computed tomography, diagnoses were reached. This record belongs to a study of T cells in Graves' hyperthyroidism and ophthalmopathy. General study points: Researchers report that a 13 V-J model separated ophthalmopathy from stable hyperthyroidism.

Amplified TCR beta CDR3 regions came from RNA transcripts. Initially, a first-round RT-PCR of the TCR CDR3 employed the HTBI primer set. One entry per CDR3 protein results from TCRdb running MiXCR on the multiplex PCR reads. The sample yields hundreds of thousands of distinct CDR3 sequences, about 20% seen once. Germline-derived CDR1 and CDR2 are SGHVS and FNYEAQ. The CDR3 length is 16 residues. With 1 base clipped from V and 10 bases from J, the junction kept 13 bases outside the gene matches. Material: blood. The receptor's source is a man aged 40-55 years with Graves' ophthalmopathy. The rearrangement joins TRBV7-6 to TRBJ2-1; 7 positions agree with TRBD2. The CDR3 coding sequence is TGTGCCAGCAGCTTAGAGCTGGCTGATACGGGAGGAGAGCAGTTCTTC. Translating gives CASSLELADTGGEQFF.